These 5 T cell receptor beta chains originate from one sample sequenced in a study. Amplification of TRBV12-4/TRBJ1-2 clonotypes used adaptor-ligated barcode primers. One entry per CDR3 protein results from TCRdb running MiXCR on the multiplex PCR reads. This table holds 350 to 500 distinct CDR3 sequences, roughly 8.7% found once. The specimen was tumor-infiltrating naive CD4+ T cells sorted from the breast tumor. As for subset: naive CD4+ T cells, CD4+CD45RA+CD25-. All receptors come from a female donor with breast cancer.

In its sample, this clonotype was seen many times. V is TRBV12-3 or TRBV12-4 and J is TRBJ1-2, with D perhaps matching TRBD1 (6 bases). The CDR3 loop spans 13 amino acids. Trimming pared 4 bases from V and 8 bases from J, leaving 14 bases between. CDR3 bases: TGTGCCAGCAGTTATACAGGGCAGGAGGGCTACACCTTC. Protein sequence: CASSYTGQEGYTF.

This clonotype appeared many times. The gene calls are TRBV12-3 or TRBV12-4 and TRBJ1-2, with unresolved D. This CDR3 has 15 residues. Between the trimmed V and J ends, which lost 3 bases and 0 bases, there was a span of 11 bases. The CDR3 protein is CASSFGSGANYGYTF. CDR3 DNA: TGTGCCAGCAGTTTTGGGAGCGGGGCTAACTATGGCTACACCTTC.

This clonotype is labeled large. V and J are TRBV12-3 or TRBV12-4 and TRBJ1-2; D perhaps matches TRBD1 (5 bases). Trimming stripped 7 bases from V and 7 bases from J, with 25 bases between. This CDR3 has 16 amino acids. The CDR3 nucleotides are TGTGCCAGCACCTTCTCCTCGGTGGGGCCAATGGTTGGCTACACCTTC. Encoded protein: CASTFSSVGPMVGYTF.

This clonotype is labeled large (0.1 to 1%). V and J are TRBV12-3 or TRBV12-4 and TRBJ1-2; 10 bases fit TRBD1. The trim removed 5 bases at V and 2 bases at J, leaving 11 bases unmatched. The CDR3 length is 17 residues. The CDR3 bases are TGTGCCAGCAGTGGCCGGGACAGGGGCCTAGGCAACTATGGCTACACCTTC. Its protein product is CASSGRDRGLGNYGYTF.

Judged by abundance, this clonotype is large (0.1 to 1%). The rearrangement uses TRBV12-3 or TRBV12-4 and TRBJ1-2; D is undetermined. The CDR3 runs 15 residues. The ends were cut back, 1 base at V and 4 bases at J, with 13 bases in the middle. The DNA of the CDR3 is TGTGCCAGCAGTTTAGGTGGGATTGGCATCTATGGCTACACCTTC. This codes for CASSLGGIGIYGYTF.